This T cell receptor (beta chain) originates from a study of T-cell memory formation after mild COVID-19. This clonotype has only a few counts. TCRdb independently ran MiXCR on the 5' RACE reads; one entry per CDR3 protein. The data hold some 190,000 distinct CDR3 sequences, with around 20% observed a single time. The CDR3 covers 13 residues. Deletions cut 2 bases from V and 9 bases from J, with 14 bases between. The germline V gene encodes CDR1 LGHDT and CDR2 YNNKEL (reference sequence). The sequence was collected from an adult woman who had mild COVID-19 (a few samples of this study predate the infection). Cell type and time point are not known. The rearrangement joins TRBV3-1 to TRBJ2-7, with a tentative D call TRBD2 (6 bases). The sequencing input was PBMCs or a T cell subset sorted from them (not recorded which). The CDR3 nucleotides are TGTGCCAGCAGCCAACCCTCGGGGACTGGGCAGTACTTC. It encodes CASSQPSGTGQYF.